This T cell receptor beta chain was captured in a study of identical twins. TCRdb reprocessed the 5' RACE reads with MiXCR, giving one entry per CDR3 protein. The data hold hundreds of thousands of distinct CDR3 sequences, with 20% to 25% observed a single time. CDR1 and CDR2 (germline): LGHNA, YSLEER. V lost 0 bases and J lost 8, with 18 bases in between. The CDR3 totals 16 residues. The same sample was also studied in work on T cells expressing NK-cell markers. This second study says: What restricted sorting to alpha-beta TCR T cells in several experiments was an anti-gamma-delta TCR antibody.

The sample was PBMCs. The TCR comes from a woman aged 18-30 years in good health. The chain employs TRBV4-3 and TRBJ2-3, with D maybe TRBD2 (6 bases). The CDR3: CASSQEATRPPTTQYF. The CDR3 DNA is TGCGCCAGCAGCCAAGAAGCGACTAGGCCCCCTACTACGCAGTATTTT.